What follows are 28 T cell receptor beta chains derived from one specimen sequenced in a study of blood T cell repertoires in COVID-19 (dated by TCRdb to the early 2020s). Library method: the immunoSEQ multiplex PCR assay. Held by TCRdb, this immuneACCESS table contains in-frame sequences only and omits some clones. Under half of the omission traces to an unresolved V gene where checked; the cause of the rest is unknown. Recorded for this sample are 300,000 to 350,000 clones; 75% to 90% of them occurred a single time. Less than 5.5% of the sample is held by the ten biggest clonotypes. The sequenced sample consisted of PBMCs or T cells enriched from blood (not recorded which). The source is a young man who had recovered from COVID-19.

This chain links TRBV5-1 with TRBJ1-3; no firm D call. The CDR3 has 15 residues. V shed 3 bases and J shed 1 base, with 11 bases lying between them. CDR1 is SGHRS, CDR2 YFSETQ, per germline. CDR3 DNA sequence: TGCGCCAGCAGCTCTGACACGGGGTCTGGAAACACCATATATTTT. Translated, it gives CASSSDTGSGNTIYF.

The chain joins TRBV10-3 to TRBJ1-1; the D is unclear. Trimming cost V 0 bases and J 0 bases, with 14 bases left between them. The CDR3 is 17 residues long. Germline V gives CDR1 ENHRY, CDR2 SYGVKD. Written as DNA, the CDR3 is TGTGCCATCAGTGAGTCGACTCCGGCAGTCATGAACACTGAAGCTTTCTTT. Translation gives CAISESTPAVMNTEAFF.

The V call is TRBV28, the J call TRBJ1-3; D not certain. This CDR3 contains 15 residues. Trimming removed 4 bases from V and 3 bases from J, with 13 bases in between. Per the germline V gene, CDR1 is MDHEN and CDR2 is SYDVKM. CDR3 protein: CASSSRGSIGNTIYF. CDR3 coding DNA: TGTGCCAGCAGTTCCCGAGGGAGTATTGGAAACACCATATATTTT.

The rearrangement links TRBV11-2 to TRBJ2-5; 9 nucleotides agree with TRBD1. This CDR3 region has 16 residues. The trim removed 4 bases at V and 5 bases at J, leaving 11 bases unmatched. Germline assignment: CDR1 SGHAT and CDR2 FQNNGV. CDR3 sequence (DNA): TGTGCCAGCAGCTCCGTCGGGGACAGGGTTAGGGAGACCCAGTACTTC. Residues: CASSSVGDRVRETQYF.

The chain has TRBV7-8 and TRBJ1-6; D is perhaps TRBD1 (5 bases). Germline CDR1 reads SGHVS; CDR2 reads FQNEAQ. This CDR3 has 15 amino acids. V was cut by 7 bases and J by 8 bases, with 18 bases left in between. The CDR3 DNA follows: TGTGCCAGCACCCGGGGCGGGGGTCAGGATTCACCCCTCCACTTT. This encodes CASTRGGGQDSPLHF.

The J gene is TRBJ2-2, the V gene TRBV23-1; 9 bases line up with TRBD1. TRBV23-1 is noted as an ORF with a role that remains uncertain. The CDR3 is made up of 16 amino acids. V shed 0 bases, J shed 3 bases, and the junction held 2 bases outside the gene matches. The CDR3 loop reads CASSQSGQGHTGELFF. DNA for the CDR3: TGCGCCAGCAGTCAATCGGGACAGGGTCACACCGGGGAGCTGTTTTTT.

The V gene is TRBV27, the J gene TRBJ1-3, with D maybe TRBD1 (5 bases). CDR3 size: 15 residues. The V end was cut by 5 bases, the J end by 4 bases, with 15 bases between. Germline V gives CDR1 MNHEY, CDR2 SMNVEV (reference sequence). The CDR3 bases are TGTGCCAGCAGTCCCTCGGGGGGGAGCGGAAACACCATATATTTT. Its translation: CASSPSGGSGNTIYF.

Concerning this clone: Other DNA sequences in the sample encode the same CDR3. V and J are TRBV5-4 and TRBJ1-2, with a tentative D call TRBD1 (5 bases). Trimming shortened V by 5 bases and J by 0 bases, and 8 bases separated the two germline ends. Per the germline V gene, CDR1 is SGHNT and CDR2 is YYREEE (reference sequence). The CDR3 has 13 amino acids. The CDR3 loop is CASSSTANYGYTF. CDR3 nucleotide sequence: TGTGCCAGCAGTTCGACAGCTAACTATGGCTACACCTTC.

The chain couples TRBV28 to TRBJ1-1; TRBD1 matches 12 bases. Germline V gene data show CDR1 as MDHEN and CDR2 as SYDVKM. V was clipped by 4 bases and J by 5 bases; unmatched bases: 11. The CDR3 consists of 17 residues. The CDR3 reads CASSSLTGTGGMTEAFF. Here the CDR3 DNA reads TGTGCCAGCAGTTCGTTAACCGGGACAGGGGGCATGACTGAAGCTTTCTTT.

The chain has TRBV28 and TRBJ1-2, with D unresolved. This CDR3 has 13 amino acids. Deletions cut 6 bases from V and 4 bases from J, with 12 bases between. From germline, CDR1 is MDHEN and CDR2 SYDVKM. The CDR3 DNA is TGTGCCAGCAGCCCCCAGGAGGTCTATGGCTACACCTTC. It encodes CASSPQEVYGYTF.

This clone is a singleton in its sample. The chain recombines TRBV7-6 with TRBJ1-6, with 7 positions matching TRBD1. The CDR3 extends over 15 amino acids. J was trimmed by 5 bases and V by 5 bases; bases with no gene match: 6. The germline V gene encodes CDR1 SGHVS and CDR2 FNYEAQ. CDR3 region: CASSITGTDNSPLHF. CDR3 bases: TGTGCCAGCAGCATAACCGGGACAGATAATTCACCCCTCCACTTT.

The chain joins TRBV7-9 to TRBJ2-3; D remains ambiguous. V shed 1 base and J shed 2 bases, with 7 bases lying between them. The CDR3 covers 14 residues. Germline assignment: CDR1 SEHNR and CDR2 FQNEAQ (reference sequence). CDR3 DNA sequence: TGTGCCAGCAGCTTAGGCAGAAACACAGATACGCAGTATTTT. This sequence encodes CASSLGRNTDTQYF.

The genes are TRBV7-3 and TRBJ1-2, with 8 bases fitting TRBD1. CDR1 is SGHTA, CDR2 FQGTGA, per germline. This CDR3 comprises 15 residues. With 5 bases clipped from V and 6 bases from J, the junction kept 11 bases outside the gene matches. The CDR3 region is CASSLVRGPIDGYTF. Here the CDR3 DNA reads TGTGCCAGCAGCCTTGTCAGGGGGCCCATCGATGGCTACACCTTC. The full variable domain, with the rest looked up from reference TRBV7-3 and TRBJ1-2, is GAGVSQTPSNKVTEKGKYVELRCDPISGHTALYWYRQSLGQGPEFLIYFQGTGAADDSGLPNDRFFAVRPEGSVSTLKIQRTERGDSAVYLCASSLVRGPIDGYTFGSGTRLTVV.

The chain joins TRBV24-1 to TRBJ2-1; D remains ambiguous. Trimming shortened V by 7 bases and J by 6 bases, and 6 bases separated the two germline ends. Germline V CDR1 and CDR2: KGHDR, SFDVKD. The CDR3 spans 11 residues. In DNA, the CDR3 is TGTGCCACCAGGGGCCTCAATGAGCAGTTCTTC. Encoded protein: CATRGLNEQFF.

The rearrangement uses TRBV5-1 and TRBJ2-3; 7 nucleotides align to TRBD1. The J segment lost 6 bases and the V segment lost 3 bases, leaving 7 bases of the junction unmatched. This CDR3 contains 14 residues. Germline CDR1 and CDR2: SGHRS and YFSETQ. CDR3 in amino acids: CASSSSTGPDTQYF. The CDR3 coding sequence is TGCGCCAGCAGCTCGTCGACAGGGCCCGATACGCAGTATTTT.

This clone was seen once. The chain combines TRBV9 with TRBJ1-3; 8 bases match TRBD1. Germline-derived CDR1 and CDR2 are SGDLS and YYNGEE. The V and J ends lost 4 bases and 1 base, in that order; junction bases with no gene match: 7. The CDR3 totals 16 residues. As DNA, the CDR3 is TGTGCCAGCAGCCCCATGGACAGGGTTTCTGGAAACACCATATATTTT. Amino acid sequence: CASSPMDRVSGNTIYF.

The chain links TRBV7-3 to TRBJ2-1; 7 positions match TRBD1. This CDR3 region has 15 residues. The germline V gene encodes CDR1 SGHTA and CDR2 FQGTGA. Trimming removed 5 bases from V and 4 bases from J; junction bases left unmatched: 8. CDR3 coding DNA: TGTGCCAGCAGCCTTTCCGGGACAGCTTACAATGAGCAGTTCTTC. It translates to CASSLSGTAYNEQFF.

This rearrangement joins TRBV10-2 to TRBJ2-5; D perhaps matches TRBD2 (6 bases). V gave up 6 bases and J gave up 5 bases, with 22 bases separating them. CDR1 is WSHSY, CDR2 SAAADI, per germline. CDR3 length equals 16 residues. CDR3 sequence: CASSSGRFQEGETQYF. The CDR3 DNA follows: TGCGCCAGCAGCTCCGGGCGCTTTCAGGAGGGGGAGACCCAGTACTTC.

The CDR3 reads CASSQIALSRGGDNSPLHF. The CDR3, as DNA: TGTGCCAGCTCACAAATAGCCCTCTCAAGGGGTGGTGATAATTCACCCCTCCACTTT. This chain uses TRBV18 with TRBJ1-6, with D maybe TRBD1 (5 bases). The germline gives CDR1 KGHSH, CDR2 LQKENI. V lost 4 bases to trimming and J lost 5 bases, with 24 bases between them. This CDR3 has 19 amino acids. Combining the CDR3 with reference TRBV18 and TRBJ1-6 gives the whole variable domain NAGVMQNPRHLVRRRGQEARLRCSPMKGHSHVYWYRQLPEEGLKFMVYLQKENIIDESGMPKERFSAEFPKEGPSILRIQQVVRGDSAAYFCASSQIALSRGGDNSPLHFGNGTRLTVT.

This clone was found once. The chain is built from TRBV7-6 and TRBJ1-1; D gene ambiguous. Germline V gene sequence: CDR1 SGHVS, CDR2 FNYEAQ. This CDR3 comprises 12 residues. Trimming stripped 8 bases from V and 1 base from J, with 8 bases between. The DNA for the CDR3 is TGTGCCAGCGGGGAGGGGAACACTGAAGCTTTCTTT. Protein: CASGEGNTEAFF.

The J gene is TRBJ2-5, the V gene TRBV5-1; possible D gene TRBD2, 5 bases. Germline V gene sequence: CDR1 SGHRS, CDR2 YFSETQ. The V end lost 1 base, the J end lost 1 base, and 8 bases lay between the germline ends. This CDR3 is 14 amino acids long. The CDR3 here is CASSLMGVQETQYF. For the CDR3, the DNA is TGCGCCAGCAGCTTGATGGGAGTCCAAGAGACCCAGTACTTC.

The V gene is TRBV5-1, the J gene TRBJ1-5; D is ambiguous. The CDR3 has 14 residues. V dropped 0 bases and J dropped 6 bases, with 10 bases sitting between them. Germline values: CDR1 SGHRS, CDR2 YFSETQ. The CDR3 sequence is CASSLDGVIQPQHF. CDR3 in DNA: TGCGCCAGCAGCTTGGATGGAGTGATTCAGCCCCAGCATTTT. The full variable domain, rest sourced from reference TRBV5-1 and TRBJ1-5, is KAGVTQTPRYLIKTRGQQVTLSCSPISGHRSVSWYQQTPGQGLQFLFEYFSETQRNKGNFPGRFSGRQFSNSRSEMNVSTLELGDSALYLCASSLDGVIQPQHFGDGTRLSIL.

Comment on this clone: Sequence at one end of the junction differs from germline and may be a read error. The rearrangement uses TRBV5-4 and TRBJ1-5, with D possibly TRBD1 on 5 matching bases. The CDR3 covers 16 residues. Germline V gene lookup returns CDR1 SGHNT and CDR2 YYREEE (reference sequence). The CDR3 reads CASSFDGFDSSQPQHF. The DNA of the CDR3 is TGTGCCAGCAGCTTTGATGGATTTGACAGCAGTCAGCCCCAGCATTTT.

In this sample, this clone turned up once. This chain connects TRBV2 to TRBJ1-5, with D tentatively TRBD1 (6 bases). The germline CDR1 and CDR2 sequences are SNHLY and FYNNEI. Trimming cost V 2 bases and J 5 bases, with 10 bases left between them. The CDR3 is 14 amino acids. The CDR3 sequence is CASSERQVYQPQHF. The DNA for the CDR3 is TGTGCCAGCAGTGAAAGACAGGTTTATCAGCCCCAGCATTTT. Together with reference TRBV2 and TRBJ1-5, the CDR3 gives the full variable domain: EPEVTQTPSHQVTQMGQEVILRCVPISNHLYFYWYRQILGQKVEFLVSFYNNEISEKSEIFDDQFSVERPDGSNFTLKIRSTKLEDSAMYFCASSERQVYQPQHFGDGTRLSIL.

CDR3 coding DNA: TGTGCCATCGGTAACCAAGAGACCCAGTACTTC. Translated: CAIGNQETQYF. The gene calls are TRBV7-8 and TRBJ2-5, with unresolved D. The CDR3 is 11 residues long. Germline lookup yields CDR1 SGHVS and CDR2 FQNEAQ. Trimming removed 10 bases from V and 0 bases from J, with 6 bases in between.

The rearrangement joins TRBV7-9 to TRBJ1-1, with D possibly TRBD1 on 5 matching bases. Per germline, CDR1 SEHNR and CDR2 FQNEAQ (reference sequence). The germline V and J ends were trimmed by 1 base and 5 bases, with 11 bases remaining between them. CDR3 length: 14 amino acids. CDR3 in DNA: TGTGCCAGCAGCTTAGTAGGAGGGGAGACTGAAGCTTTCTTT. It encodes CASSLVGGETEAFF.

V usage is TRBV12-3 or TRBV12-4 and J usage is TRBJ1-2, with a tentative D call TRBD1 (5 bases). The CDR3 is made up of 13 amino acids. V was trimmed by 7 bases and J by 3 bases, leaving 12 bases between them. The CDR3 DNA reads TGTGCCAGCACTGTGGGGGGGGACTATGGCTACACCTTC. Translating gives CASTVGGDYGYTF.

The V call is TRBV28, the J call TRBJ2-1; TRBD2 matches at 13 bases. V trimming: 5 bases; J trimming: 0 bases; junction bases outside the gene matches: 7. Germline V CDR1 and CDR2: MDHEN, SYDVKM. The CDR3 totals 18 residues. In nucleotides, the CDR3 is TGTGCCAGCAGTAACTACCGGACTAGCGGGGGCTCCTACAATGAGCAGTTCTTC. Translation gives CASSNYRTSGGSYNEQFF. Full variable domain (missing parts from reference TRBV28 and TRBJ2-1): DVKVTQSSRYLVKRTGEKVFLECVQDMDHENMFWYRQDPGLGLRLIYFSYDVKMKEKGDIPEGYSVSREKKERFSLILESASTNQTSMYLCASSNYRTSGGSYNEQFFGPGTRLTVL.